The text below deals with one T cell receptor beta chain. Antigen unknown. These data belong to a study of T cell responses to AZD1222 COVID-19 vaccine. Clones were sequenced by immunoSEQ multiplex PCR, and TCRdb holds only the in-frame ones, with some missing. The sample yields 120,000 or so clones, less than 95% seen once. Study-wide results and limits: In a largely white British group with more females than males, clonal diversity was possibly underestimated. Nearly half of spike-specific TCRs reportedly target variant regions that are unmutated in the B.1.351 and B.1.1.7 variants. Among those given AZD1222, only six were seropositive at baseline. Increased Spike-specific TCR breadth and depth were observed after two AZD1222 doses.

This CDR3 has 13 amino acids. Germline V gene sequence: CDR1 SGHTA, CDR2 FQGNSA. Trimming removed 1 base at V and 10 bases at J, with 13 bases between. This TCR was sampled from an adult in good health. V is TRBV7-2 and J is TRBJ1-1; weak D call: TRBD1 (5 bases). The sequencing here drew on peripheral blood, taken on day 0 of MenACWY control vaccination. CDR3: CASSLGGGKGAFF. The CDR3 DNA is TGTGCCAGCAGCTTAGGGGGCGGAAAAGGAGCTTTCTTT.